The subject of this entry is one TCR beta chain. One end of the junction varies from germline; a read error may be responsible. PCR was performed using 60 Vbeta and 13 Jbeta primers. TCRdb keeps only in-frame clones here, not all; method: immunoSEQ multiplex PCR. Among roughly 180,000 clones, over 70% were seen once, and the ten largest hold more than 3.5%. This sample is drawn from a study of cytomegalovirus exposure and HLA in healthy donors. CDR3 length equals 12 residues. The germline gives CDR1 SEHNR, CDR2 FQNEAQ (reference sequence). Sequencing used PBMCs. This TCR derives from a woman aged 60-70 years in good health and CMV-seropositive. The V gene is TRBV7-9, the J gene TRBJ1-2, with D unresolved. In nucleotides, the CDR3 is TGTTCCAGCAGCCTCGTCTTGTATGGCTACACCTTC. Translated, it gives CSSSLVLYGYTF.